Listed below are T cell receptor beta chains from one sample, sequenced in a study of tumor and adjacent non-tumor tissue in lung cancer. Each CDR3 protein gets one entry after TCRdb re-called the multiplex PCR reads with MiXCR. This table has under 140,000 distinct CDR3 sequences, approximately 80% appearing once. Material for sequencing was lung tumor tissue. The origin of the receptors is a man between 65 and 85 years old with non-small cell lung cancer. The CDR3 runs from the conserved cysteine through the conserved F or W. D genes are given only for firm matches. Some rows have no size entry. The others give once, few or many, or a class for an expanded clone.

clone size	D gene	J gene	V gene	CDR3 protein	CDR3 DNA
NA	TRBD2	TRBJ2-1	TRBV11-3	CASSLDPTGGKVEQFF	TGTGCCAGCAGCTTAGATCCCACGGGGGGTAAGGTTGAGCAGTTCTTC
NA	TRBD2	TRBJ2-7	TRBV12-3/TRBV12-4	CASSSSGGSYVQYF	TGTGCCAGCAGTTCGTCGGGGGGGAGCTACGTGCAGTACTTC
once	TRBD1	TRBJ2-7	TRBV4-2	CANSLGQGLHEQYF	TGTGCCAACAGCCTAGGACAGGGTCTCCACGAGCAGTACTTC
NA	TRBD1	TRBJ2-2	TRBV6-5	CASSHGTETGELFF	TGTGCCAGCAGCCACGGGACAGAGACAGGGGAGCTGTTTTTT
NA	NA	TRBJ2-6	TRBV10-2	CASIPSLAYSGANVLAF	TGTGCCAGCATCCCTAGCTTGGCGTACTCTGGGGCCAACGTCCTGGCTTTC
NA	TRBD1	TRBJ1-1	TRBV5-4	CARSFKIGTGGTEAFF	TGTGCCAGGAGCTTTAAGATCGGGACAGGGGGCACTGAAGCTTTCTTT
NA	TRBD2	TRBJ2-5	TRBV12-3/TRBV12-4	CARSPDLAGGRGLQTQYF	TGTGCCAGAAGTCCAGATCTAGCGGGAGGCCGGGGGTTACAGACCCAGTACTTC
NA	NA	TRBJ2-1	TRBV6-2/TRBV6-3	CASNPELGNSWNEQFF	TGTGCCAGCAATCCAGAACTTGGGAATTCGTGGAATGAGCAGTTCTTC
NA	NA	TRBJ2-4	TRBV6-5	CANLSLVKNIQYF	TGTGCCAACCTTTCTCTAGTCAAAAACATTCAGTACTTC
NA	NA	TRBJ2-6	TRBV29-1	CSAHPGDNVLTF	TGCAGCGCCCACCCTGGGGACAACGTCCTGACTTTC
NA	NA	TRBJ1-1	TRBV29-1	CRVVAEWPEAFF	TGCAGGGTTGTAGCGGAGTGGCCTGAAGCTTTCTTT
NA	NA	TRBJ2-3	TRBV12-3/TRBV12-4	CANSITMDKQYF	TGTGCCAACAGCATTACAATGGATAAGCAGTATTTT
NA	NA	TRBJ2-1	TRBV7-6	CASSLAQGVHKQFF	TGCGCCAGCAGCTTAGCGCAGGGAGTGCATAAGCAATTCTTC
NA	NA	TRBJ2-1	TRBV10-2	CASMSPGPSSHEQIF	TGCGCCAGCATGTCCCCGGGACCCTCATCTCATGAGCAGATCTTC
NA	NA	TRBJ2-7	TRBV4-2	CSSSPPIVGGIDYEQYF	TGTTCCAGCAGCCCACCTATCGTGGGGGGAATCGACTACGAGCAATACTTC
NA	NA	TRBJ2-1	TRBV7-9	CASSEDQSLYSYNGQFF	TGTGCCAGCAGCGAAGACCAGTCTCTTTACTCCTACAATGGGCAGTTCTTC
NA	TRBD2	TRBJ2-1	TRBV4-2	CASSQDPGLAVGEEFF	TGTGCCAGCAGCCAAGATCCCGGGCTAGCGGTTGGAGAGGAGTTCTTT
NA	NA	TRBJ2-3	TRBV12-3/TRBV12-4	CVISIKDTRYF	TGTGTCATCAGTATTAAAGATACGCGGTATTTT
once	TRBD1	TRBJ1-1	TRBV6-1	CTAGTGGCTGAFF	TGTACCGCCGGGACAGGGGGCTGTACTGGAGCTTTCTTT
NA	TRBD1	TRBJ2-2	TRBV6-2/TRBV6-3	CASKQGRNTGELFF	TGTGCCAGTAAACAGGGGCGAAACACCGGGGAGCTGTTTTTT
NA	TRBD1	TRBJ2-2	TRBV6-6	CASSYPLRDSNTGELFF	TGTGCCAGCAGTTACCCGCTCAGGGACAGCAACACAGGGGAGCTGTTTTTT
NA	NA	TRBJ1-6	TRBV4-3	CASNQDVAGANSPLHF	TGCGCCAGCAACCAAGACGTGGCAGGTGCTAACTCACCCCTCCACTTT
NA	TRBD2	TRBJ2-1	TRBV5-1	CASSLLGSGRSYNEQFF	TGCGCCAGCAGCCTGCTGGGTAGCGGGAGGTCCTACAATGAGCAGTTCTTC
NA	NA	TRBJ1-5	TRBV12-3/TRBV12-4	CAIGQVLSPNQPQHF	TGTGCCATCGGTCAAGTCCTTTCCCCCAATCAGCCCCAGCATTTT
NA	NA	TRBJ1-1	TRBV11-2	CASKFSGGRVVFF	TGTGCCAGCAAATTTTCGGGGGGGCGCGTTGTTTTCTTC
NA	TRBD1	TRBJ1-2	TRBV29-1	CSAGQGPPRYGYSF	TGCAGCGCAGGACAGGGGCCCCCTCGATATGGTTACTCCTTC
NA	TRBD1	TRBJ1-2	TRBV29-1	CSVDTGGSDPKYGYTF	TGCAGCGTGGATACAGGGGGTTCTGACCCTAAATATGGTTACACCTTC
NA	TRBD2	TRBJ2-5	TRBV12-3/TRBV12-4	CVSSRLAGVVETQYF	TGTGTCAGCAGCAGGCTGGCGGGAGTGGTGGAGACCCAGTACTTC
NA	TRBD2	TRBJ2-5	TRBV29-1	CSVDGVAGGNETQYF	TGCAGCGTGGATGGAGTAGCGGGGGGTAACGAGACCCAGTACTTC
NA	TRBD2	TRBJ2-1	TRBV7-2	CASILVAGAPSSYNEQFF	TGTGCCAGCATCTTAGTAGCGGGAGCCCCGAGTTCCTACAATGAGCAGTTCTTC
NA	NA	TRBJ2-3	TRBV28	CACGLPRQAQQPQYF	TGTGCCTGCGGTTTACCACGACAGGCCCAGCAGCCCCAGTATTTT
once	TRBD2	TRBJ2-7	TRBV6-5	CANSYSGLAGPPGSEQYF	TGTGCCAACAGTTACTCTGGGCTAGCGGGACCCCCAGGGTCCGAGCAATACTTC
NA	NA	TRBJ2-5	TRBV10-3	CAISPLQDTQYF	TGTGCCATCAGTCCCCTCCAAGACACCCAGTACTTC
NA	NA	TRBJ2-2	TRBV29-1	CSVRGNTGELFF	TGCAGTGTTAGGGGGAACACCGGGGAGCTGTTTTTT
many	TRBD1	TRBJ2-1	TRBV5-5	CASSSGQGLNNFEQFF	TGTGCCAGCAGCTCGGGACAGGGTTTGAACAATTTTGAGCAGTTCTTC
NA	NA	TRBJ1-4	TRBV6-1	CANSVSTEANEKLFF	TGTGCCAACAGTGTTTCGACAGAGGCTAATGAAAAACTGTTTTTT
NA	NA	TRBJ2-5	TRBV11-3	CANSKIQITRETQYF	TGTGCCAACAGCAAGATCCAAATCACCCGAGAGACCCAGTACTTC
few	NA	TRBJ1-5	TRBV6-6	CAISYFGWEQNSNQPQHF	TGTGCCATCAGTTACTTTGGGTGGGAACAGAATAGCAATCAGCCCCAGCATTTT
NA	NA	TRBJ2-2	TRBV6-5	CASCYWSNTGELFF	TGTGCCAGCTGTTACTGGTCAAACACCGGGGAGCTGTTTTTT
NA	NA	TRBJ1-1	TRBV5-1	CASSLGTVNTEAFF	TGCGCCAGCAGCTTGGGGACAGTCAACACTGAAGCTTTCTTT
NA	TRBD2	TRBJ2-7	TRBV4-2	CASSQAGGPHEQYF	TGTGCCAGCAGCCAGGCGGGAGGGCCCCACGAGCAGTACTTT
NA	NA	TRBJ2-5	TRBV11-1	CASSLDRINQGTQYF	TGTGCCAGCAGCCTGGATAGGATTAATCAAGGGACCCAGTACTTC
few	TRBD1	TRBJ2-5	TRBV29-1	CSIGAGGETQYF	TGCAGTATTGGGGCAGGGGGAGAGACCCAGTACTTC
NA	NA	TRBJ2-7	TRBV20-1	CSDRKGVYPSYEQYF	TGCAGCGATAGGAAGGGGGTCTATCCCTCCTACGAGCAGTACTTC
NA	NA	TRBJ2-1	TRBV10-2	CASRSPGPSSHEELF	TGCGCCAGCAGGTCCCCGGGACCCTCTTCTCACGAGGAGCTCTTC
few	TRBD1	TRBJ1-1	TRBV19	CVSSLPDRGRGTEAFF	TGTGTCAGTAGTCTCCCGGACAGGGGGCGAGGCACTGAAGCTTTCTTT
NA	TRBD1	TRBJ2-7	TRBV14	CASSPPTGTIYEQYF	TGTGCCAGCAGCCCCCCGACAGGGACGATCTACGAGCAGTACTTC